This T cell receptor (beta chain) came from a study of blood T cell repertoires in COVID-19. Background on the study: The United States, Italy and Spain provided the acute and convalescent COVID-19 samples. Sources were T cells, B-cell-depleted T cells, or PBMCs; the material itself was cDNA or gDNA.

Original processing notes: Using reference gene primer amplification, nucleated cell counts were estimated. Repertoires were generated with immunoSEQ multiplex PCR, while TCRdb's copy carries only in-frame clones and drops some. V and J calls and clone size are as listed in that table; D and trimming were resolved from the DNA. The profile shows fewer than 350,000 clones, approximately 86% of them singletons. The CDR3 runs to 13 residues. Per the germline V gene, CDR1 is MGHRA and CDR2 is YSYEKL. V lost 0 bases and J lost 5, with 5 bases in between. Sequencing was performed on peripheral blood. The receptor's source is a woman aged 30 to 39 who had recovered from COVID-19. V gene TRBV4-1 combines with J gene TRBJ1-5; no clear D gene. This CDR3 reads CASSQDGHQPQHF. In nucleotides, the CDR3 is TGCGCCAGCAGCCAAGATGGCCATCAGCCCCAGCATTTT.